Detailed here is one T cell receptor (beta chain). Its antigen is undetermined. These data are taken from a study of a mutant IDH1 vaccine in newly diagnosed glioma. Overall study context: The treated population exhibited a male proportion of about 60%, a female proportion of 37.5%, and a mean age of roughly 41 years.

Clones were sequenced by immunoSEQ multiplex PCR, and TCRdb holds only the in-frame ones, with some missing. The sample has over 60,000 clones; roughly 79% are singletons. Time point meaning: week 35, safety follow-up. Doses of 300 ug of mutant IDH1 20-mer peptide were given with topical imiquimod. Astrocytomas found in donors were new, WHO grade 3 or 4, IDH1-mutant and ATRX-lost. Study conclusions and caveats: 93.3% of patients showed vaccine-induced immune responses across multiple MHC alleles.

The source is a man aged 35 to 55 with glioma. The sample was PBMCs, taken from a glioma patient whose treatment included an IDH1 peptide vaccine.

CDR3 residues: CASSGLWGEQFF. The CDR3 DNA reads TGTGCCAGCAGCGGACTCTGGGGTGAGCAGTTCTTC. The chain joins TRBV9 to TRBJ2-1, with D unresolved. CDR3 length equals 12 residues. The germline V gene encodes CDR1 SGDLS and CDR2 YYNGEE. The germline V and J ends were trimmed by 3 bases and 9 bases, with 10 bases remaining between them.